This T cell receptor (beta chain) was sequenced in a study of early T cells in non-severe SARS-CoV-2 infection (dated by TCRdb to about 2021). Context from the whole study: TCR sequencing used bulk RNA from unsorted whole blood, so alpha and beta chains could not be paired.

Overall results and qualifications from the work: VDJdb matching was skewed toward anti-spike CD8 responses and likely underestimated virus-specific expansions, missing private and CD4 specificities.

A case-control design nested within a healthcare worker cohort in London, UK, was used, with weekly nasopharyngeal swab PCR tests and blood sampling performed. Between 23 and 31 March 2020, the week of the UK lockdown, healthcare workers were enrolled and then followed up weekly for as long as 16 weeks. On this clonotype: Its antigen is unknown. Qualities for individual bases were not recorded, and no much larger clone is one base off.

Receptor amplification or capture employed 5' RACE. Sequenced using a NextSeq 500. In the TCR library protocol, unique molecular identifiers were attached to individual cDNA molecules to correct for PCR bias and sequencing error. Both TCR alpha and beta chains were sequenced, and tight co-correlation was observed between alpha and beta sequence abundances in each sample. The published analysis was carried out like this. Decombinator V4 was used to annotate the V gene, J gene and CDR3 of the TCR sequences. TCRs were defined as expanded if a significant change between any two time points was detected under a Poisson model with p below 0.0001. Abundances of TCRs were expressed as counts per million after normalisation to the total number of TCRs sequenced in each sample. VDJdb, accessed on 1 November 2021, was searched for TCRs annotated for CMV, EBV and SARS-CoV-2, and TCRs annotated for more than one antigen were excluded. TCRdb passed the public sequencing reads through fastp at Q25 and MiXCR, retaining productive beta sequences. Each entry merges the rows of one CDR3 protein and shows their most common DNA and genes. These V and J calls are TCRdb output, not the study's own analysis. For this sample the table gives fewer than 85,000 distinct CDR3 sequences, of which about 10% were detected only once. The ten largest clonotypes hold 12% of the sample.

The TCR originated in an adult who was a healthcare worker with PCR-confirmed SARS-CoV-2 infection or an uninfected control (not recorded which). The material sequenced was whole blood, taken at baseline.

The sequence in DNA is TGTGCCAGCTCACCACAGGACTTAGCCAAAAACATTCAGTACTTC. It specifies CASSPQDLAKNIQYF. The chain was built from TRBV18 and TRBJ2-4; a tentative D call is TRBD2 (5 bases match). The germline V gene gives CDR1 as KGHSH and CDR2 as LQKENI. Including the terminal cysteine and phenylalanine, the CDR3 comprises 15 residues. Of the read, only the CDR3 DNA is kept; its 45 bases are in frame from base 1. V is cut by 1 base and J by 0 bases, and the space between the germline ends is 7 bases. Supplemented by the reference TRBV18 and TRBJ2-4 proteins around the CDR3, the complete variable domain is NAGVMQNPRHLVRRRGQEARLRCSPMKGHSHVYWYRQLPEEGLKFMVYLQKENIIDESGMPKERFSAEFPKEGPSILRIQQVVRGDSAAYFCASSPQDLAKNIQYFGAGTRLSVL.